The 10 T cell receptor beta chains presented below share a single source sample, sequenced in a study of T cell repertoires in aging, cancer and after chemotherapy. Amplification of TCR beta used genomic DNA extracted from peripheral blood. Multiplex touch-down PCR with TRB-A/B primers amplified rearranged V-D-J TRB sequences. TCRdb recomputed calls from the multiplex PCR reads with MiXCR, one row per CDR3 protein. The table lists around 2,700 distinct CDR3 sequences, about 50% of them singletons. Material: blood. All receptors come from a human donor with a blood cancer. The donor label of this sample is uncertain.

The J gene is TRBJ1-5, the V gene TRBV4-1, with D possibly TRBD1 on 5 matching bases. Trimming removed 2 bases from V and 6 bases from J, with 11 bases in between. CDR1 and CDR2 from the germline V gene are MGHRA and YSYEKL. The CDR3 is 14 amino acids. In DNA, the CDR3 is TGCGCCAGCAGCCAACAGGGTGAGGGTCAGCCCCAGCATTTT. Amino acids: CASSQQGEGQPQHF.

This clonotype is labeled as large. This chain uses TRBV27 with TRBJ2-1; D call uncertain. Between the trimmed V and J ends, which lost 3 bases and 0 bases, there was a span of 9 bases. This CDR3 region has 15 residues. The germline V gene has CDR1 MNHEY and CDR2 SMNVEV (reference sequence). CDR3 sequence reads: CASSLGLSSYNEQFF. The CDR3 bases are TGTGCCAGCAGTTTGGGCCTCAGCTCCTACAATGAGCAGTTCTTC.

This clonotype came up once. With a much larger clone just one base away, this may be a read error. This chain uses TRBV7-2 with TRBJ1-2; 12 bases line up with TRBD1. CDR1 is SGHTA and CDR2 is FQGNSA in the germline V gene. The CDR3 is 16 residues long. In DNA, the CDR3 is TGTGCCAGCACCGGGACAGGGGGCCCGGCTAACTATGGCCACACCTTC. Translating it yields CASTGTGGPANYGHTF.

CDR3 sequence (DNA): TGCAGTGCTAGAGATCTGAAGACGAACCAAGAGACCCAGTACTTC. Encoded protein: CSARDLKTNQETQYF. The chain joins TRBV20-1 to TRBJ2-5; D unresolved. The CDR3 loop spans 15 amino acids. V lost 0 bases, J lost 0 bases, and 11 bases lay in between. CDR1 and CDR2 from the germline V gene are DFQATT and SNEGSKA (reference sequence).

This clonotype ranks as medium-sized. V is TRBV19 and J is TRBJ1-1; no clear D gene. With 6 bases removed from V and 1 base from J, the gap between germline ends came to 18 bases. CDR3 size: 16 residues. CDR1 is LNHDA, CDR2 SQIVND, per germline (reference sequence). The CDR3 is CASRAPGEGENTEAFF. The CDR3 DNA follows: TGTGCCAGTAGAGCCCCGGGAGAGGGTGAGAACACTGAAGCTTTCTTT.

The chain carries TRBV7-9 and TRBJ1-2, with no clear D. The germline CDR1 and CDR2 sequences are SEHNR and FQNEAQ (reference sequence). CDR3 length: 13 amino acids. Trimming took 7 bases from V and 4 from J, leaving 13 bases between them. CDR3 protein: CASTPLGGYGYTF. Here the CDR3 DNA reads TGTGCCAGCACCCCTTTGGGCGGCTATGGCTACACCTTC.

In its sample, this clonotype was seen a few times. J is TRBJ2-6 and V is TRBV5-6, with TRBD1 matching over 7 bases. The CDR3 extends over 16 amino acids. Germline CDR1 reads SGHDT; CDR2 reads YYEEEE. The V segment lost 1 base and the J segment 1 base; nucleotides outside the gene matches: 2. CDR3 region: CASSLPGQSGANVLTF. The CDR3 DNA reads TGTGCCAGCAGCTTGCCGGGACAGTCTGGGGCCAACGTCCTGACTTTC.

A word on this clonotype: The junction shows a germline mismatch at one end, possibly a read error. The chain carries TRBV4-3 and TRBJ1-2; no definite D call. The CDR3 is 15 amino acids. The germline CDR1 and CDR2 sequences are LGHNA and YSLEER. As DNA, the CDR3 is TGTGCCAGCAGCCAAGTTCCAGTGTTGGAATATGGCTACACCTTC. Translation gives CASSQVPVLEYGYTF.

The genes are TRBV18 and TRBJ2-5, with D uncertain. Germline V CDR1 and CDR2: KGHSH, LQKENI. CDR3 length equals 13 residues. The V and J ends lost 4 bases and 2 bases respectively, with 8 bases between them. DNA of the CDR3: TGTGCCAGCTCACAGCACAGTCAAGAGACCCAGTACTTC. It specifies CASSQHSQETQYF.

The J gene is TRBJ2-7, the V gene TRBV6-4; possibly TRBD1 for D (6 bases). Per germline, CDR1 MRHNA and CDR2 SNTAGT. V was clipped by 7 bases and J by 3 bases, with 13 bases between them. This CDR3 region has 13 residues. This chain's CDR3 is CASNIRDNYEQYF. In DNA, the CDR3 is TGTGCCAGCAACATTCGGGACAACTACGAGCAGTACTTC.